One and the same sample provided the 20 T cell receptor beta chains below, sequenced in a study of T cells in women clearing cervical HPV infection. Generated by immunoSEQ multiplex PCR, the TCRdb table keeps only in-frame clones and is missing some. The sample includes over 35,000 clones. Input material: blood buffy coat. The receptors stem from a woman aged 18-70 years with a cervical HPV16 infection that either progressed to CIN3+ or cleared (not recorded which).

For this clone: The observed sequence ends 3 residues before the CDR3 terminus, with the missing tail filled in from the germline J gene. The V and J genes are TRBV19 and TRBJ2-2; 9 bases line up with TRBD1. This CDR3 has 15 amino acids. CDR1 and CDR2 (germline): LNHDA, SQIVND (reference sequence). The CDR3 sequence: CASSTRDRDNSPLFF. The CDR3 DNA, read in part, is TGTGCCAGTAGTACCCGGGACAGGGATAATTCACCG.

The part of the CDR3 DNA that was read is TGTGCCTGGAGTTACTACAATGAG. Amino acids: CAWSYYNE. The entire CDR3 protein reads CAWSYYNEQFF. The chain employs TRBV30 and TRBJ2-1; D is uncertain. The sequenced fragment ends 3 residues before the CDR3 boundary, so the rest is inferred from the germline J gene. The CDR3 totals 11 residues. Per the germline V gene, CDR1 is GTSNPN and CDR2 is SVGIG (reference sequence). Deletions cut 2 bases from V and 3 bases from J, with 2 bases between.

Of note for this clone: The CDR3 is cut off 3 residues early in the read; its end comes from the germline J gene. The V gene is TRBV19, the J gene TRBJ1-5; 10 nucleotides match TRBD1. Germline lookup yields CDR1 LNHDA and CDR2 SQIVND (reference sequence). The CDR3 is made up of 14 amino acids. The trim removed 10 bases at V and 7 bases at J, leaving 10 bases unmatched. The CDR3 is CATKETGGRQPQHF. The CDR3 bases that were read are TGTGCCACCAAGGAGACAGGGGGCAGGCAGCCC. The complete variable domain, with remaining parts taken from reference TRBV19 and TRBJ1-5, reads DGGITQSPKYLFRKEGQNVTLSCEQNLNHDAMYWYRQDPGQGLRLIYYSQIVNDFQKGDIAEGYSVSREKKESFPLTVTSAQKNPTAFYLCATKETGGRQPQHFGDGTRLSIL.

Details on this clone: The CDR3 extends 3 residues past the end of the read, so its final part is completed from the germline J gene. This rearrangement joins TRBV5-5 to TRBJ2-1; D is unresolved. CDR1 and CDR2 (germline): SGHKS, YYEKEE (reference sequence). This CDR3 is built from 14 residues. With 0 bases removed from V and 3 bases from J, the gap between germline ends came to 7 bases. CDR3: CASSLATVYNEQFF. The sequenced CDR3 bases are TGTGCCAGCAGCTTGGCCACAGTCTACAATGAG.

Note on this clone: The CDR3 is cut off 3 residues early in the read; its end comes from the germline J gene. The chain carries TRBV7-3 and TRBJ1-2, with 7 positions matching TRBD1. This CDR3 region has 14 residues. CDR1 and CDR2 (germline): SGHTA, FQGTGA. V dropped 5 bases and J dropped 6; count of bases not matched to a gene: 9. CDR3 DNA, as far as it was read: TGTGCCAGCAGCCGCCCAACAGGGGAGGATGGC. Translation gives CASSRPTGEDG. The entire CDR3 is CASSRPTGEDGYTF.

To note about this clone: The read ends 3 residues early relative to the CDR3; the germline J gene fills the gap. The chain uses TRBV7-2 and TRBJ2-5; a possible D gene is TRBD2 (5 bases). The ends were cut back, 2 bases at V and 2 bases at J, with 12 bases in the middle. There are 15 residues in the CDR3. In germline, CDR1 is SGHTA, CDR2 FQGNSA. CDR3 DNA (partial): TGTGCCAGCAGCTTATGGAGCGGAGCGCAAGAGACC. This codes for CASSLWSGAQET. The complete CDR3 reads CASSLWSGAQETQYF.

Concerning this clone: The read halts 3 residues ahead of the CDR3 end, with the missing end drawn from the germline J gene. The chain couples TRBV18 to TRBJ1-2; D is perhaps TRBD1 (6 bases). This CDR3 has 12 residues. Germline V gene data show CDR1 as KGHSH and CDR2 as LQKENI. The CDR3 DNA, read in part, is TGTGCCAGCTCGTCAGGGGCCAATGAC. This gives the protein CASSSGAND. The entire CDR3 protein reads CASSSGANDYTF.

About this clone: The read ends 3 residues early relative to the CDR3; the germline J gene fills the gap. The chain uses TRBV5-1 and TRBJ1-3, with D possibly matching TRBD1 (5 bases). V was pared by 4 bases and J by 1 base, with 12 bases between. Germline assignment: CDR1 SGHRS and CDR2 YFSETQ. CDR3 length: 15 residues. Here the CDR3 reads CASSPGLQSGNTIYF. The CDR3 DNA, read in part, is TGCGCCAGCAGCCCGGGACTGCAGTCTGGAAACACC.

The CDR3 bases that were read are TGTGCCAGTAGTATAGATGGGCTAGCGGGAGTGGTCACCGGGGAG. This codes for CASSIDGLAGVVTGE. The whole CDR3 sequence reads CASSIDGLAGVVTGELFF. The rearrangement uses TRBV19 and TRBJ2-2, with 10 bases lining up with TRBD2. The sequenced fragment ends 3 residues before the CDR3 boundary, so the rest is inferred from the germline J gene. Looked up from germline, CDR1 is LNHDA and CDR2 is SQIVND (reference sequence). The V gene end was trimmed by 0 bases and the J gene end by 4 bases; junction bases not matched to a gene: 8. The CDR3 is made up of 18 amino acids.

Worth noting for this clone: The read falls 3 residues short of the CDR3 end, and the missing part is taken from the germline J gene. The chain is built from TRBV7-2 and TRBJ2-4, with D possibly TRBD2 on 6 matching bases. The CDR3 is made up of 15 amino acids. The germline V gene encodes CDR1 SGHTA and CDR2 FQGNSA. CDR3 bases read: TGTGCCAGCAGCTTAGGGGGGGTGGGCGCGGGGATT. Translating gives CASSLGGVGAGI. The CDR3 in its entirety is CASSLGGVGAGIQYF.

In regard to this clone: Mismatch with germline at one junction end may stem from a read error. Read data end 3 residues before the CDR3 end; the end is taken from the germline J gene. The chain uses TRBV7-7 and TRBJ1-6; no clear D gene. The CDR3 sequence is 15 residues long. Germline V lookup: CDR1 SSHAT, CDR2 FNYEAQ (reference sequence). The covered CDR3 bases are TGTGCTAGCAGCTTAACAGTTTGGGTACAATCACCC. Its translation: CASSLTVWVQSP. The whole CDR3 reads CASSLTVWVQSPLHF.

A note on this clone: The observed sequence ends 3 residues before the CDR3 terminus, with the missing tail filled in from the germline J gene. The rearrangement uses TRBV5-1 and TRBJ2-1; D ambiguous. The V end was cut by 4 bases, the J end by 4 bases, with 9 bases between. Germline V lookup: CDR1 SGHRS, CDR2 YFSETQ. The CDR3 contains 13 residues. The covered CDR3 bases are TGCGCCAGCAGCCCCCAGGATTACAATGAG. Protein: CASSPQDYNE. The complete CDR3 protein is CASSPQDYNEQFF. Variable domain in full (rest from reference TRBV5-1 and TRBJ2-1): KAGVTQTPRYLIKTRGQQVTLSCSPISGHRSVSWYQQTPGQGLQFLFEYFSETQRNKGNFPGRFSGRQFSNSRSEMNVSTLELGDSALYLCASSPQDYNEQFFGPGTRLTVL.

In the case of this clone: The CDR3 end falls 3 residues outside the read, so it is completed with the germline J gene. This chain uses TRBV30 with TRBJ1-2, with D perhaps TRBD1 (6 bases). Germline CDR1 is GTSNPN and CDR2 is SVGIG (reference sequence). CDR3 length: 13 amino acids. This CDR3 reads CAWKGTTLNDYTF. CDR3 bases read: TGTGCCTGGAAGGGGACAACCCTCAATGAC.

About this clone itself: The read gets to within 3 residues of the CDR3 end, and the germline J gene fills in the rest. This chain uses TRBV7-3 with TRBJ2-1, with D perhaps TRBD2 (5 bases). From germline, CDR1 is SGHTA and CDR2 FQGTGA. V gave up 7 bases and J gave up 9 bases, with 22 bases separating them. The CDR3 covers 15 residues. The CDR3: CASNTGGGWRSEQFF. The covered CDR3 bases are TGTGCCAGCAACACCGGAGGCGGGTGGAGAAGTGAG.

Comment on this clone: The read ends 3 residues shy of where the CDR3 ends; the end is completed using the germline J gene. V gene TRBV29-1 combines with J gene TRBJ1-2; TRBD1 agrees at 8 bases. V dropped 8 bases and J dropped 4; count of bases not matched to a gene: 3. The CDR3 sequence is 11 residues long. Germline V gene data show CDR1 as SQVTM and CDR2 as ANQGSEA. The chain's CDR3 is CSSGQGYGYTF. The sequenced part of the CDR3 DNA is TGCAGCTCCGGACAGGGCTATGGC.

As to this clone: The observed sequence ends 3 residues before the CDR3 terminus, with the missing tail filled in from the germline J gene. V and J are TRBV19 and TRBJ1-2; 9 bases match TRBD1. CDR3 length equals 14 residues. V was clipped by 5 bases and J by 4 bases; unmatched bases: 5. The germline CDR1 and CDR2 sequences are LNHDA and SQIVND (reference sequence). The CDR3 loop reads CASSGTGTGYGYTF. The DNA read from the CDR3 is TGTGCCAGTAGTGGGACAGGGACCGGCTATGGC.

As to this clone: Read sequence stops 3 residues before the CDR3 end, and the germline J gene provides the missing end. The chain joins TRBV19 to TRBJ2-3; no firm D call. Germline V gene data show CDR1 as LNHDA and CDR2 as SQIVND (reference sequence). The CDR3 consists of 13 residues. CDR3 amino acids: CASSLQINQPQYF. The covered CDR3 bases are TGTGCCAGTAGTTTACAGATTAATCAGCCG.

A word on this clone: From the germline J gene comes the end of the CDR3, since the read stops 3 residues before it. This chain connects TRBV18 to TRBJ2-5, with 8 nucleotides matching TRBD2. CDR3 length: 15 residues. V gave up 1 base and J gave up 4 bases; unmatched junction bases: 5. Germline loops: CDR1 KGHSH, CDR2 LQKENI. The CDR3 here is CASSPQTSGGETQYF. CDR3 DNA, as far as it was read: TGTGCCAGCTCACCACAAACTAGCGGAGGAGAGACC.

Details on this clone: The read ends 3 residues early relative to the CDR3; the germline J gene fills the gap. This chain connects TRBV7-9 to TRBJ1-1; 8 bases align to TRBD1. The germline CDR1 and CDR2 sequences are SEHNR and FQNEAQ (reference sequence). This CDR3 comprises 13 residues. This chain's CDR3 is CASSDRGAPKAFF. The DNA read from the CDR3 is TGTGCCAGCTCCGACAGGGGAGCGCCCAAA.

In regard to this clone: Read coverage stops 3 residues before the CDR3 terminus; the germline J gene supplies the remainder. The J gene is TRBJ2-3, the V gene TRBV30; possible D gene TRBD2, 6 bases. CDR3 length: 14 amino acids. Germline V gene data show CDR1 as GTSNPN and CDR2 as SVGIG (reference sequence). CDR3 bases read: TGTGCCTTACGGGTGATTGCGGGGAGAGAGACG. Translation: CALRVIAGRET. The complete CDR3 sequence is CALRVIAGRETQYF. Based on the CDR3 plus reference TRBV30 and TRBJ2-3, the full variable domain is SQTIHQWPATLVQPVGSPLSLECTVEGTSNPNLYWYRQAAGRGLQLLFYSVGIGQISSEVPQNLSASRPQDRQFILSSKKLLLSDSGFYLCALRVIAGRETQYFGPGTRLTVL.